What follows is one T cell receptor (beta chain) and its context. Its antigen remains unknown. The sample's time point: pre-treatment sample, taken before nivolumab and TIL therapy. This record comes from a study of TIL therapy for anti-PD-1-resistant metastatic lung cancer. Study-wide context: Progressing patients received lymphodepletion, expanded TIL infusion and IL-2. General observations from the study: After infusion, TIL clonotypes partly replaced peripheral T cells and declined over months.

Sequencing used immunoSEQ v3. Using immunoSEQ multiplex PCR, the repertoire was profiled, and TCRdb retains in-frame clones only, with some absent. The sample records about 50,000 clones, approximately 86% being singletons. Germline V lookup: CDR1 SEHNR, CDR2 FQNEAQ (reference sequence). The CDR3 runs 15 residues. After removal of 1 base from V and 3 bases from J, the junction contained 2 bases not matched to a gene. This TCR came from a person aged 25 to 80 with non-small cell lung cancer. This specimen was blood, taken at baseline. The V and J genes are TRBV7-9 and TRBJ2-3; 9 nucleotides match TRBD1. CDR3 sequence reads: CASSLGDRETDTQYF. In DNA form, the CDR3 reads TGTGCCAGCAGCTTAGGGGACAGGGAGACAGATACGCAGTATTTT.